One and the same sample provided the 26 T cell receptor beta chains below, sequenced in a study of blood T cell repertoires in COVID-19. The protocol was immunoSEQ multiplex PCR, while the TCRdb copy is restricted to in-frame clones and leaves out a portion. Of around 150,000 clones listed, approximately 79% are singletons. Sequencing was performed on peripheral blood. These receptors were obtained from a woman older than 75 with acute or convalescent COVID-19.

V is TRBV7-6 and J is TRBJ2-3, with TRBD2 matching 8 bases. The CDR3 has 15 amino acids. Trimming cost V 5 bases and J 8 bases; bases outside gene matches: 12. Germline CDR1 SGHVS, CDR2 FNYEAQ. CDR3 nucleotides: TGTGCCAGCAGCCCCAAAGCGGGGGCCGTTGTTACGCAGTATTTT. The encoded protein is CASSPKAGAVVTQYF.

The chain has TRBV11-2 and TRBJ1-2, with D possibly being TRBD1 (5 bases). Germline-derived CDR1 and CDR2 are SGHAT and FQNNGV. The CDR3 is 11 amino acids. V gave up 4 bases and J gave up 7 bases, with 7 bases separating them. The CDR3 coding sequence is TGTGCCAGCAGCTCAGGGTCTGGCTACACCTTC. This codes for CASSSGSGYTF.

V gene TRBV11-2 combines with J gene TRBJ2-1, with 9 bases fitting TRBD1. From germline, CDR1 is SGHAT and CDR2 FQNNGV. CDR3 length equals 16 residues. The ends lost 3 bases at V and 8 bases at J; junction bases unmatched: 11. CDR3 region: CASSFPGTGLFDEQFF. Written as DNA, the CDR3 is TGTGCCAGCAGCTTCCCCGGGACAGGGCTTTTTGATGAGCAGTTCTTC. Based on the CDR3 plus reference TRBV11-2 and TRBJ2-1, the full variable domain is EAGVAQSPRYKIIEKRQSVAFWCNPISGHATLYWYQQILGQGPKLLIQFQNNGVVDDSQLPKDRFSAERLKGVDSTLKIQPAKLEDSAVYLCASSFPGTGLFDEQFFGPGTRLTVL.

This clone was counted a single time. The DNA of the CDR3 is TGCGCCAGCAGCCCAGAAGGGGGCAGGGTCTACAATGAGCAGTTCTTC. This encodes CASSPEGGRVYNEQFF. The chain links TRBV5-1 to TRBJ2-1, with 7 positions matching TRBD1. J was trimmed by 3 bases and V by 4 bases; bases with no gene match: 10. CDR1 is SGHRS and CDR2 is YFSETQ in the germline V gene. The CDR3 extends over 16 amino acids.

The V call is TRBV18, the J call TRBJ2-7, with 11 bases matching TRBD2. V trimming: 3 bases; J trimming: 5 bases; junction bases outside the gene matches: 9. Germline loops: CDR1 KGHSH, CDR2 LQKENI. This CDR3 contains 16 residues. Here the CDR3 DNA reads TGTGCCAGCTCACCCGCCATTAGCGGGGGGGCCGACGAGCAGTACTTC. It translates to CASSPAISGGADEQYF.

This clone was counted ten times or more. The chain joins TRBV21-1 to TRBJ1-4. TRBV21-1 is flagged as a pseudogene. This CDR3 comprises 17 residues. CDR3 sequence: CASTKPTETGGNEKLFF. CDR3 in DNA: TGTGCCAGCACCAAACCAACGGAGACGGGGGGTAATGAAAAACTGTTTTTT.

The rearrangement uses TRBV29-1 and TRBJ1-1; D is uncertain. Germline CDR1 is SQVTM and CDR2 is ANQGSEA. V was clipped by 6 bases and J by 7 bases, with 12 bases between them. The CDR3 length is 11 residues. The chain's CDR3 is CSVRRGIEAFF. In DNA form, the CDR3 reads TGCAGCGTGCGCAGAGGGATTGAAGCTTTCTTT. Combining the CDR3 with reference TRBV29-1 and TRBJ1-1 gives the whole variable domain SAVISQKPSRDICQRGTSLTIQCQVDSQVTMMFWYRQQPGQSLTLIATANQGSEATYESGFVIDKFPISRPNLTFSTLTVSNMSPEDSSIYLCSVRRGIEAFFGQGTRLTVV.

V gene TRBV5-1 combines with J gene TRBJ1-4; no definite D call. Germline lookup yields CDR1 SGHRS and CDR2 YFSETQ. With 4 bases removed from V and 8 bases from J, the gap between germline ends came to 21 bases. CDR3 length equals 16 residues. CDR3 amino acids: CASSPGRVPAWEKLFF. CDR3 coding DNA: TGCGCCAGCAGCCCGGGGAGAGTCCCTGCTTGGGAAAAACTGTTTTTT.

V is TRBV5-6 and J is TRBJ1-2; a weak D match, TRBD1 (6 bases). Germline CDR1 SGHDT, CDR2 YYEEEE. Trimming cost V 0 bases and J 7 bases, with 16 bases left between them. There are 15 residues in the CDR3. CDR3 protein: CASSLAGWGQGGYTF. The CDR3 DNA follows: TGTGCCAGCAGCTTGGCCGGCTGGGGGCAAGGTGGCTACACCTTC.

About this clone: Other DNA sequences within the sample encode an identical CDR3. CDR3 protein: CASSPGTSAQETQYF. The CDR3 DNA reads as TGTGCCAGCAGCCCCGGGACTAGCGCTCAAGAGACCCAGTACTTC. V and J are TRBV7-9 and TRBJ2-5, with 10 bases matching TRBD2. From germline, CDR1 is SEHNR and CDR2 FQNEAQ (reference sequence). This CDR3 contains 15 residues. The V gene end was trimmed by 5 bases and the J gene end by 2 bases; junction bases not matched to a gene: 5.

The CDR3 coding sequence is TGTGCCAGCAGCTCCATGGGGAGCAATAATCAGCCCCAGCATTTT. Translating gives CASSSMGSNNQPQHF. The V call is TRBV7-8, the J call TRBJ1-5; D call uncertain. Trimming removed 4 bases from V and 4 bases from J, with 14 bases in between. The CDR3 length is 15 residues. Germline V gives CDR1 SGHVS, CDR2 FQNEAQ.

The gene calls are TRBV9 and TRBJ2-3, with D tentatively TRBD2 (5 bases). Germline CDR1 and CDR2: SGDLS and YYNGEE. The length of the CDR3 is 16 residues. V lost 3 bases to trimming and J lost 1 base, with 15 bases between them. The DNA of the CDR3 is TGTGCCAGCAGCGGATTAGCGAGGCGCGGCACAGATACGCAGTATTTT. Translated: CASSGLARRGTDTQYF.

This chain joins TRBV4-3 and TRBJ1-5; D unresolved. The germline V and J ends were trimmed by 0 bases and 0 bases, with 6 bases remaining between them. This CDR3 is 15 amino acids long. CDR1 is LGHNA, CDR2 YSLEER, per germline. Here the CDR3 DNA reads TGCGCCAGCAGCCAAGATCCCCGTAGCAATCAGCCCCAGCATTTT. Its translation: CASSQDPRSNQPQHF.

The chain is built from TRBV18 and TRBJ2-7; D gene ambiguous. The V gene's germline CDR1 is KGHSH and CDR2 LQKENI. V lost 8 bases to trimming and J lost 1 base, with 12 bases between them. The CDR3 runs 13 residues. The CDR3 bases are TGTGCCAGCCTCCAGTTCCAATCCTACGAGCAGTACTTC. Residues: CASLQFQSYEQYF.

The chain uses TRBV19 and TRBJ1-6, with D possibly being TRBD1 (5 bases). The CDR3 spans 13 residues. CDR1 and CDR2 (germline): LNHDA, SQIVND (reference sequence). Trimming pared 11 bases from V and 10 bases from J, leaving 18 bases between. CDR3 sequence (DNA): TGTGCCTCCCAGGGAAGGGGCCGGTCACCCCTCCACTTT. Protein product: CASQGRGRSPLHF.

This chain connects TRBV11-2 to TRBJ1-3, with unresolved D. Germline V gene lookup returns CDR1 SGHAT and CDR2 FQNNGV. The CDR3 is made up of 14 amino acids. Trimming pared 10 bases from V and 2 bases from J, leaving 15 bases between. CDR3 coding DNA: TGTGCCACCTCCCGAGGCAGCGCTGGAAACACCATATATTTT. Residues: CATSRGSAGNTIYF.

Here the CDR3 reads CASSLAPLQVQETQYF. CDR3 bases: TGCGCCAGCAGCTTGGCCCCCCTTCAGGTTCAAGAGACCCAGTACTTC. The rearrangement links TRBV5-1 to TRBJ2-5, with D uncertain. Germline CDR1 and CDR2: SGHRS and YFSETQ. This CDR3 has 16 amino acids. The V end was cut by 0 bases, the J end by 2 bases, with 14 bases between.

In its sample, this clone was seen a few times. Relative to the germline gene, one junction end is altered; a read error may explain this. The CDR3 DNA reads TGTGCCAGCTCACCACCGGGTGGGGACAGCTTGCGTCGTGTGCATTTT. This sequence encodes CASSPPGGDSLRRVHF. The J gene is TRBJ1-4, the V gene TRBV18; 7 bases are a match to TRBD1. The length of the CDR3 is 16 residues. Germline V gene lookup returns CDR1 KGHSH and CDR2 LQKENI. The variable domain in full, completed from reference TRBV18 and TRBJ1-4, reads NAGVMQNPRHLVRRRGQEARLRCSPMKGHSHVYWYRQLPEEGLKFMVYLQKENIIDESGMPKERFSAEFPKEGPSILRIQQVVRGDSAAYFCASSPPGGDSLRRVHFGSGTQLSVL.

This clone was picked up one time. The chain links TRBV6-5 to TRBJ2-7; 9 bases agree with TRBD2. The CDR3 totals 14 residues. In germline, CDR1 is MNHEY, CDR2 SVGAGI. J was trimmed by 5 bases and V by 6 bases; bases with no gene match: 8. CDR3 nucleotide sequence: TGTGCCAGCAGCGATGCGGGGGGGCTGGACGAGCAGTACTTC. It codes for CASSDAGGLDEQYF.

The chain links TRBV3-1 (or the pseudogene TRBV3-2) to TRBJ2-1; 12 bases line up with TRBD2. CDR3 size: 14 residues. The ends lost 3 bases at V and 12 bases at J; junction bases unmatched: 6. Germline-derived CDR1 and CDR2 are LGHDT and YNNKEL (reference sequence). The CDR3 is CASSQASGGARQFF. DNA for the CDR3: TGTGCCAGCAGCCAGGCTAGCGGGGGGGCGCGGCAGTTCTTC.

This chain links TRBV28 with TRBJ2-1; TRBD2 aligns across 9 bases. Germline V gene sequence: CDR1 MDHEN, CDR2 SYDVKM. V shed 9 bases and J 3 bases; nucleotides not matched to a gene: 15. The CDR3 totals 17 residues. The CDR3 region is CASRGLAGISVYNEQFF. The DNA for the CDR3 is TGTGCCAGTCGTGGGCTAGCGGGGATATCTGTCTACAATGAGCAGTTCTTC.

This clone was detected only a few times. J is TRBJ1-1 and V is TRBV9; 9 bases agree with TRBD1. The V gene end was trimmed by 2 bases and the J gene end by 3 bases; junction bases not matched to a gene: 5. The CDR3 is 15 residues long. The germline CDR1 and CDR2 sequences are SGDLS and YYNGEE. CDR3 sequence: CASSVEGQGHTEAFF. CDR3 nucleotides: TGTGCCAGCAGCGTCGAAGGACAGGGGCACACTGAAGCTTTCTTT.

The chain links TRBV19 to TRBJ2-3; D is uncertain. The CDR3 is 15 residues long. The V and J ends lost 6 bases and 3 bases respectively, with 16 bases between them. CDR1 LNHDA and CDR2 SQIVND come from the germline V gene (reference sequence). CDR3 nucleotide sequence: TGTGCCAGTAGGCGGAGATTAATAGGAACAGATACGCAGTATTTT. Translated, it gives CASRRRLIGTDTQYF.

V and J are TRBV11-2 and TRBJ1-3; unclear D gene. Between the trimmed V and J ends, which lost 5 bases and 0 bases, there was a span of 11 bases. This CDR3 is built from 15 residues. Germline CDR1 and CDR2: SGHAT and FQNNGV. This CDR3 reads CASSLVEASGNTIYF. The DNA of the CDR3 is TGTGCCAGCAGCCTCGTGGAGGCCTCTGGAAACACCATATATTTT.

The chain uses TRBV6-5 and TRBJ1-2, with TRBD1 matching over 10 bases. Losses at the gene ends were 6 bases for V and 7 bases for J; bases not matched to a gene: 11. The germline CDR1 and CDR2 sequences are MNHEY and SVGAGI. The CDR3 is made up of 15 amino acids. CDR3 sequence (DNA): TGTGCCAGCAGCTACCGGACAGGGGGAAGTGGTGGCTACACCTTC. Amino acid sequence: CASSYRTGGSGGYTF.

This chain joins TRBV28 and TRBJ1-2; 8 positions match TRBD1. Germline CDR1 and CDR2: MDHEN and SYDVKM. The CDR3 is 13 amino acids. V dropped 6 bases and J dropped 3; count of bases not matched to a gene: 3. The CDR3 reads CASRSGQDYGYTF. CDR3 DNA sequence: TGTGCCAGCAGGTCGGGACAGGACTATGGCTACACCTTC.